Sequencing of this T cell receptor beta chain was carried out in a study of T cells after somatic rescue of genetic block. J lost 1 base, V lost 1 base, and 15 bases had no gene match. The CDR3 has 20 residues. CDR1 is MGHRA, CDR2 YSYEKL, per germline. This clone was recorded once. Repertoires were generated with immunoSEQ multiplex PCR, while TCRdb's copy carries only in-frame clones and drops some. The table has tens of thousands of clones, approximately 90% seen once. This receptor was obtained from a man aged 40-49 years. The V call is TRBV4-1, the J call TRBJ1-1; 10 nucleotides line up with TRBD1. The sequenced material came from peripheral blood mononuclear cells (PBMCs). The CDR3 nucleotides read TGCGCCAGCAGCCAAGTTATGGCTAAGACAGGGGGCAACTGGAACACTGAAGCTTTCTTT. The encoded protein is CASSQVMAKTGGNWNTEAFF.